This T cell receptor beta chain originates from a study of beta chain features in type 1 diabetes. Notes on the study in general: It was not settled here whether HLA type affects TCRB rearrangement. Researchers report that Type 1 diabetes patients had moderately but significantly shorter TCRB CDR3s across all four CD4+ subsets. Reads derived from cDNA could over-represent cells showing high TCR expression. Any PCR bias toward short templates would affect both groups alike.

V lost 6 bases to trimming and J lost 5 bases; unmatched junction nucleotides: 3. Germline CDR1 reads SNHLY; CDR2 reads FYNNEI. The CDR3 length is 12 residues. In its sample, this clone was seen a few times. Its cognate antigen is unknown. Reverse transcription of all isolated RNA meant that expressed TCRB transcripts were sequenced. Method: immunoSEQ multiplex PCR; TCRdb's copy keeps in-frame clones and lacks some. The sample records fewer than 550,000 clones, around 10% being singletons. J is TRBJ2-7 and V is TRBV2, with 8 bases that match TRBD1. The TCR sequence derives from a woman aged 18-29 years in good health. What was sequenced was naive CD4+ T cells from blood. CDR3 loop: CASRGRGHEQYV. The CDR3 bases are TGTGCCAGCAGAGGCAGGGGGCACGAGCAGTACGTC.